Listed below are T cell receptor beta chains from one sample, sequenced in a study of T cells in Graves' hyperthyroidism and ophthalmopathy. TCRdb fed the multiplex PCR reads into MiXCR, producing one record per CDR3 protein. The table lists around 240,000 distinct CDR3 sequences, around 17% of them singletons. The specimen sequenced was blood. The receptors were gathered from a woman between 18 and 29 years old with Graves' ophthalmopathy. CDR3s include the opening cysteine and the closing phenylalanine or tryptophan. Each record gives: J gene, clone size, D gene, V gene, CDR3 protein. The D gene is left open where the match is weak. Size tells how often a clone was seen (once, few, many) or the class of an expanded clone, and some rows leave it out.

>TRBJ2-1|-|TRBD2|TRBV29-1
CSVSYPGTSGGRNPEQFF
>TRBJ2-3|many|-|TRBV7-2
CASSFGGLMPDTQYF
>TRBJ1-5|many|-|TRBV4-1
CASSPKGFGNQPQHF
>TRBJ2-5|many|TRBD2|TRBV20-1
CSALYPTSGEQETQYF
>TRBJ2-7|few|TRBD2|TRBV19
CASSTTSGPTIEQYF
>TRBJ1-5|many|TRBD1|TRBV6-1
CASSSGGYGQPQHF
>TRBJ1-1|many|TRBD1|TRBV28
CASSPPPGQGGTEAFF
>TRBJ2-4|many|TRBD1|TRBV10-3
CASMDRADIQYF
>TRBJ2-3|-|-|TRBV12-3/TRBV12-4
CASSLRPPRNTDTQYF
>TRBJ1-2|many|-|TRBV20-1
CSASNKGGAEFTF
>TRBJ2-2|many|-|TRBV27
CASSLQSLVAGELFF
>TRBJ2-1|many|-|TRBV5-1
CASSSTETGYNEQFF
>TRBJ1-3|few|-|TRBV4-2
CASSQASGPGNTIYF
>TRBJ2-1|many|-|TRBV12-3/TRBV12-4
CASSLRSSSYNEQFF
>TRBJ2-7|many|-|TRBV2
CASTVTANEQYF
>TRBJ2-1|many|TRBD1|TRBV20-1
CRPTGGKDEQFF
>TRBJ2-6|-|TRBD1|TRBV12-3/TRBV12-4
CASASQTGLSGANVLTF
>TRBJ1-5|-|-|TRBV6-5
CASSYSAGQPQHF
>TRBJ1-6|many|-|TRBV27
CASSLYVRQGSYNSPLHF
>TRBJ1-2|-|-|TRBV24-1
CATSGPGDTYGYTF
>TRBJ2-7|-|TRBD2|TRBV29-1
CSVSYPGTRNEQYF
>TRBJ1-6|few|TRBD1|TRBV20-1
CSAREGQGRDSPLHF
>TRBJ1-1|many|TRBD1|TRBV7-2
CASSLIPGGNTEAFF
>TRBJ2-1|many|-|TRBV27
CASSFQDSYNEQFF
>TRBJ1-1|many|-|TRBV9
CASSSGGGLYTEAFF
>TRBJ1-1|many|TRBD1|TRBV19
CATSRTGRTEAFF
>TRBJ2-3|many|TRBD2|TRBV20-1
CSARLAGQDTQYF
>TRBJ1-5|many|-|TRBV5-1
CASSLDTYSNQPQHF
>TRBJ1-3|few|-|TRBV6-5
CASSYSEWGASGNTIYF
>TRBJ2-4|many|TRBD2|TRBV11-2
CASSFFSHLAGVEENIQYF
>TRBJ2-1|many|TRBD1|TRBV7-3
CASSQTRQGHNEQFF
>TRBJ1-2|many|-|TRBV28
CASSKPGQLTNYGYTF
>TRBJ2-3|-|-|TRBV19
CASSTQRDSTQYF
>TRBJ2-7|many|-|TRBV2
CASSPTGGYHEQYF
>TRBJ1-2|many|-|TRBV27
CASSSEGRSGYTF
>TRBJ2-1|many|-|TRBV7-6
CASSLVSNRNNEQFF
>TRBJ2-7|many|-|TRBV11-2
CASSQEQGFSYEQYF
>TRBJ1-2|many|-|TRBV6-1
CATVQDQGYGYTF
>TRBJ2-2|-|-|TRBV9
CASSVLVGANTGELFF
>TRBJ2-7|many|TRBD1|TRBV6-2/TRBV6-3
CASSQPGQGYEQYF
>TRBJ2-1|once|TRBD1|TRBV6-1
CASIPGQGVFNEQFF
>TRBJ2-7|many|-|TRBV29-1
CSVERNSYEQYF
>TRBJ2-5|-|TRBD1|TRBV20-1
CSAWDTVGTGEETQYF
>TRBJ1-1|many|TRBD1|TRBV9
CASSRPGQGTEAFF
>TRBJ2-7|many|-|TRBV28
CASRRTASYEQYF
>TRBJ1-2|many|-|TRBV2
CASSVARGQGINYGYTF
>TRBJ2-3|many|TRBD1|TRBV2
CASLTGGGTDTQYF
>TRBJ2-3|-|TRBD2|TRBV2
CASSWTSGSRTDTQYF
>TRBJ2-1|many|TRBD2|TRBV5-1
CASSLESSGGYNEQFF
>TRBJ2-1|many|TRBD1|TRBV6-1
CASSPPGTGGGSSYNEQFF
>TRBJ2-4|-|-|TRBV6-4
CASSESGGDIQYF
>TRBJ2-7|-|TRBD2|TRBV6-1
CASNWVAGAYEQYF
>TRBJ2-1|many|TRBD2|TRBV30
CAWSSPRLAGGNEQFF
>TRBJ2-6|many|-|TRBV5-1
CASSFRGTDLSGANVLTF
>TRBJ2-2|many|-|TRBV28
CASSLLPGSDTGELFF
>TRBJ1-3|many|-|TRBV30
CAWSGPGQSSGNTIYF
>TRBJ2-1|many|-|TRBV7-2
CASSLVTDTSEQFF
>TRBJ2-7|many|-|TRBV6-1
CASSRAAFYEQYF
>TRBJ1-3|-|-|TRBV7-6
CASSPGTRLSSGNTIYF
>TRBJ2-5|many|-|TRBV3-1
CASSQDIKASEETQYF